These 13 T cell receptor beta chains came from one sample sequenced in a study of beta chain features in type 1 diabetes. The study reverse transcribed the entire isolated RNA, so it sequenced expressed TCRB transcripts. The assay was immunoSEQ multiplex PCR, and TCRdb's table has in-frame clones only and misses some. The sample yields roughly 610,000 clones, 15% to 17% seen once. The specimen sequenced was naive CD4+ T cells from blood. Receptors were obtained from a man between 18 and 35 years old in good health.

CDR3 amino acids: CASSSRMNTEAFF. The CDR3 DNA is TGTGCCAGCAGCTCCCGAATGAACACTGAAGCTTTCTTT. The V gene is TRBV11-1, the J gene TRBJ1-1; D uncertain. Germline assignment: CDR1 SGHAT and CDR2 FQDESV (reference sequence). The CDR3 consists of 13 residues. Trimming took off 4 bases at V and 0 bases at J, with 6 bases between the two ends. The full variable domain, its missing parts supplied by reference TRBV11-1 and TRBJ1-1, is EAEVAQSPRYKITEKSQAVAFWCDPISGHATLYWYRQILGQGPELLVQFQDESVVDDSQLPKDRFSAERLKGVDSTLKIQPAELGDSAMYLCASSSRMNTEAFFGQGTRLTVV.

The chain recombines TRBV4-2 with TRBJ2-1; 8 positions agree with TRBD2. Losses at the gene ends were 4 bases for V and 0 bases for J; bases not matched to a gene: 5. This CDR3 spans 16 amino acids. Germline CDR1 LGHNA, CDR2 YNFKEQ. For the CDR3, the DNA is TGTGCCAGCAGCCGCGGGGGGATCATCTCCTACAATGAGCAGTTCTTC. Translated, it gives CASSRGGIISYNEQFF.

This clone appeared a few times. The chain employs TRBV9 and TRBJ1-3; maybe TRBD1 (5 bases). CDR1 is SGDLS and CDR2 is YYNGEE in the germline V gene. The CDR3 has 13 residues. V was clipped by 3 bases and J by 3 bases, with 7 bases between them. The CDR3 nucleotides read TGTGCCAGCAGCGCCGGGGGTGGAAACACCATATATTTT. Its translation: CASSAGGGNTIYF.

V usage is TRBV4-2 and J usage is TRBJ2-4, with TRBD1 identical over 9 bases. V was pared by 5 bases and J by 10 bases, with 12 bases of the junction left unmatched. The CDR3 extends over 15 amino acids. Looked up from germline, CDR1 is LGHNA and CDR2 is YNFKEQ. CDR3 sequence (DNA): TGTGCCAGCAGCGATTTGGGACAGGGTCAACTGATTCAGTACTTC. Its translation is CASSDLGQGQLIQYF.

The sample holds a few counts of this clone. This chain connects TRBV4-3 to TRBJ1-1; D not certain. CDR3 size: 16 residues. V lost 0 bases and J 3 bases, leaving 14 bases between the germline ends. CDR1 is LGHNA, CDR2 YSLEER, per germline. CDR3 amino acids: CASSQDGRWRDTEAFF. The CDR3 DNA is TGCGCCAGCAGCCAAGATGGCAGGTGGAGGGACACTGAAGCTTTCTTT.

The V call is TRBV7-9, the J call TRBJ2-7; 7 positions match TRBD1. There are 16 residues in the CDR3. J gave up 4 bases and V 1 base, and 10 bases lay outside the gene matches. In germline, CDR1 is SEHNR, CDR2 FQNEAQ (reference sequence). CDR3 region: CASSLDVGGAWYEQYF. CDR3 in DNA: TGTGCCAGCAGCTTAGATGTAGGGGGCGCCTGGTACGAGCAGTACTTC.

Only a few counts were recorded for this clone. This specimen includes other DNA sequences encoding the same CDR3. V is TRBV6-5 and J is TRBJ1-2, with D perhaps matching TRBD1 (5 bases). V shed 2 bases and J shed 2 bases, with 12 bases lying between them. The germline V gene encodes CDR1 MNHEY and CDR2 SVGAGI. The CDR3 is 15 amino acids. The CDR3 region has the DNA TGTGCCAGCAGTTACGCGGGGACCAGCAACTATGGCTACACCTTC. It encodes CASSYAGTSNYGYTF.

The V gene is TRBV28, the J gene TRBJ1-1, with D unclear. Per the germline V gene, CDR1 is MDHEN and CDR2 is SYDVKM. The CDR3 is 14 residues long. Trimming took off 6 bases at V and 2 bases at J, with 13 bases between the two ends. The CDR3 loop is CASRRTSRNTEAFF. CDR3 in DNA: TGTGCCAGCAGACGGACCAGCCGAAACACTGAAGCTTTCTTT.

V is TRBV27 and J is TRBJ2-1; 8 bases are shared with TRBD1. Germline lookup yields CDR1 MNHEY and CDR2 SMNVEV (reference sequence). This CDR3 is built from 15 residues. Trimming took 6 bases from V and 0 from J; bases not matched to a gene: 4. The CDR3 reads CASRTTGGSYNEQFF. The CDR3 DNA is TGTGCCAGCAGGACTACAGGGGGCTCCTACAATGAGCAGTTCTTC.

This chain uses TRBV9 with TRBJ2-1; 14 bases fit TRBD2. Germline lookup yields CDR1 SGDLS and CDR2 YYNGEE. The CDR3 has 15 amino acids. The junction had 2 bases not matched to a gene; V was cut back by 2 bases and J by 7 bases. Here the CDR3 DNA reads TGTGCCAGCAGCGTGGGGACTAGCGGGGGAAATGAGCAGTTCTTC. Its protein product is CASSVGTSGGNEQFF. Using reference TRBV9 and TRBJ2-1 for the parts outside the CDR3, the full variable domain is DSGVTQTPKHLITATGQRVTLRCSPRSGDLSVYWYQQSLDQGLQFLIQYYNGEERAKGNILERFSAQQFPDLHSELNLSSLELGDSALYFCASSVGTSGGNEQFFGPGTRLTVL.

This clone was detected a few times. J is TRBJ2-1 and V is TRBV28, with D unclear. V lost 2 bases, J lost 7 bases, and 6 bases lay in between. The CDR3 has 12 amino acids. The germline V gene encodes CDR1 MDHEN and CDR2 SYDVKM. This CDR3 reads CASSLNKNEQFF. CDR3 coding DNA: TGTGCCAGCAGTTTAAACAAAAATGAGCAGTTCTTC.

The chain uses TRBV7-2 and TRBJ2-4; TRBD1 or TRBD2 may be the D gene (6 bases each). The V gene's germline CDR1 is SGHTA and CDR2 FQGNSA. The length of the CDR3 is 13 residues. The V end lost 3 bases, the J end lost 7 bases, and 10 bases lay between the germline ends. CDR3 DNA: TGTGCCAGCAGCTTCCAAGGGGGGAACATTCAGTACTTC. It specifies CASSFQGGNIQYF.

The chain employs TRBV7-9 and TRBJ1-1; D is undetermined. V was shortened by 5 bases and J by 5 bases, with 6 bases between the two germline ends. The CDR3 covers 11 residues. The germline V gene has CDR1 SEHNR and CDR2 FQNEAQ (reference sequence). CDR3 sequence: CASSAQTEAFF. The CDR3 bases are TGTGCCAGCAGCGCCCAGACTGAAGCTTTCTTT.